Listed here are 17 T cell receptor beta chains from one sample, sequenced in a study of T cell changes during pregnancy in multiple sclerosis. Sequenced by immunoSEQ multiplex PCR; TCRdb stores in-frame clones only, minus some. The sample lists tens of thousands of clones, around nine tenths occurring once. The sequencing here drew on peripheral blood, taken before pregnancy. The source is a female donor with multiple sclerosis, enrolled in a pregnancy study.

This chain links TRBV9 with TRBJ2-3, with TRBD2 identical over 11 bases. The junction had 15 bases not matched to a gene; V was cut back by 4 bases and J by 5 bases. There are 18 residues in the CDR3. Germline V gene data show CDR1 as SGDLS and CDR2 as YYNGEE. In DNA form, the CDR3 reads TGTGCCAGCAGCCAAGGTAGCGGGGGGGCCGGGGGCATAGATACGCAGTATTTT. Encoded protein: CASSQGSGGAGGIDTQYF.

The chain recombines TRBV11-2 with TRBJ2-2; D is perhaps TRBD1 (6 bases). The CDR3 length is 14 residues. Trimming took 3 bases from V and 4 from J, leaving 9 bases between them. The germline CDR1 and CDR2 sequences are SGHAT and FQNNGV. The CDR3 coding sequence is TGTGCCAGCAGCTTTTGGACAGTCACCGGGGAGCTGTTTTTT. It is translated as CASSFWTVTGELFF.

This chain joins TRBV9 and TRBJ2-2; D is perhaps TRBD2 (7 bases). The CDR3 is 15 amino acids. Trimming left V 0 bases short and J 7 bases short, with 13 bases between. The germline CDR1 and CDR2 sequences are SGDLS and YYNGEE. CDR3 protein: CASSVEGGHIGELFF. CDR3 nucleotides: TGTGCCAGCAGCGTAGAGGGGGGGCATATCGGGGAGCTGTTTTTT.

The V call is TRBV5-8, the J call TRBJ2-4; tentatively, D is TRBD2 (7 bases). V lost 1 base and J 4 bases, leaving 9 bases between the germline ends. The CDR3 length is 14 residues. Germline V gives CDR1 SGHTS, CDR2 YDEGEE. This chain's CDR3 is CASSLRGGKNIQYF. The DNA of the CDR3 is TGTGCCAGCAGCTTGAGGGGGGGAAAAAACATTCAGTACTTC.

The V call is TRBV29-1, the J call TRBJ2-1; maybe TRBD2 (6 bases). CDR1 is SQVTM, CDR2 ANQGSEA, per germline. The V and J ends lost 0 bases and 2 bases respectively, with 11 bases between them. The CDR3 runs 15 residues. CDR3 nucleotides: TGCAGCGTTGAAGACCCCGGGAGCACCTACAATGAGCAGTTCTTC. Its translation: CSVEDPGSTYNEQFF.

V usage is TRBV19 and J usage is TRBJ2-3; TRBD2 matches 12 bases. The V segment lost 6 bases and the J segment 2 bases; nucleotides outside the gene matches: 6. The germline V gene encodes CDR1 LNHDA and CDR2 SQIVND (reference sequence). The CDR3 spans 16 residues. DNA for the CDR3: TGTGCCAGTAGCCAGGGACTAGCGGGTGCCACAGATACGCAGTATTTT. Protein product: CASSQGLAGATDTQYF.

The gene calls are TRBV11-3 and TRBJ2-2; D is perhaps TRBD1 (6 bases). Deletions cut 5 bases from V and 0 bases from J, with 13 bases between. The V gene's germline CDR1 is SGHNT and CDR2 YENEEA. The CDR3 totals 16 residues. The CDR3 DNA sequence: TGTGCCAGCAGCCCCTACGGGACACCGAACACCGGGGAGCTGTTTTTT. Translated: CASSPYGTPNTGELFF.

V gene TRBV27 combines with J gene TRBJ1-2; 11 nucleotides line up with TRBD1. The CDR3 spans 16 residues. V gave up 6 bases and J gave up 7 bases; unmatched junction bases: 13. Per the germline V gene, CDR1 is MNHEY and CDR2 is SMNVEV (reference sequence). CDR3 sequence: CASSPYVGQGVGGYTF. The DNA for the CDR3 is TGTGCCAGCAGCCCGTATGTGGGACAGGGGGTTGGTGGCTACACCTTC.

The chain joins TRBV7-6 to TRBJ2-2, with D possibly matching TRBD2 (6 bases). The germline CDR1 and CDR2 sequences are SGHVS and FNYEAQ. V lost 6 bases and J lost 5, with 16 bases in between. CDR3 length: 15 residues. CDR3 region: CASSPLGGTTGELFF. CDR3 DNA: TGTGCCAGCAGTCCCTTGGGGGGAACTACCGGGGAGCTGTTTTTT.

This clone was seen a handful of times. J is TRBJ1-2 and V is TRBV11-2; D ambiguous. V lost 1 base and J 4 bases, leaving 13 bases between the germline ends. Germline values: CDR1 SGHAT, CDR2 FQNNGV. The CDR3 totals 15 residues. CDR3 sequence (DNA): TGTGCCAGCAGCTTAGCGTCAGACACGCCCTATGGCTACACCTTC. Translated, it gives CASSLASDTPYGYTF.

This rearrangement joins TRBV25-1 to TRBJ1-3; 7 bases line up with TRBD1. The CDR3 runs 14 residues. V was clipped by 4 bases and J by 0 bases; unmatched bases: 0. The V gene's germline CDR1 is MGHDK and CDR2 SYGVNS. CDR3 in amino acids: CASSGTGSGNTIYF. The CDR3, as DNA: TGTGCCAGCAGTGGGACAGGCTCTGGAAACACCATATATTTT.

This clone was observed a few times. The rearrangement joins TRBV18 to TRBJ1-5; D gene uncertain. V gave up 3 bases and J gave up 1 base, with 10 bases separating them. This CDR3 spans 15 amino acids. Germline values: CDR1 KGHSH, CDR2 LQKENI. This CDR3 is CASSPFTGSNQPQHF. DNA of the CDR3: TGTGCCAGCTCACCCTTTACCGGGAGCAATCAGCCCCAGCATTTT.

The V call is TRBV6-5, the J call TRBJ1-2; D perhaps matches TRBD1 (6 bases). Germline-derived CDR1 and CDR2 are MNHEY and SVGAGI. This CDR3 spans 14 amino acids. Trimming left V 0 bases short and J 1 base short, with 6 bases between. CDR3 sequence reads: CASSYSGHNYGYTF. The CDR3 DNA sequence: TGTGCCAGCAGTTACTCGGGACATAACTATGGCTACACCTTC.

The genes are TRBV6-6 and TRBJ2-1; D might be TRBD1 (6 bases). V was shortened by 6 bases and J by 10 bases, with 19 bases between the two germline ends. This CDR3 has 14 amino acids. From germline, CDR1 is MNHNY and CDR2 SVGAGI (reference sequence). CDR3 sequence reads: CASRGISGQGEQFF. In nucleotides, the CDR3 is TGTGCCAGCAGGGGTATTTCGGGGCAGGGGGAGCAGTTCTTC.

The chain combines TRBV7-3 with TRBJ2-1; 13 bases are a match to TRBD2. The CDR3 sequence is 16 residues long. J lost 7 bases, V lost 1 base, and 4 bases had no gene match. The germline gives CDR1 SGHTA, CDR2 FQGTGA. The CDR3: CASSLMGTSGVNEQFF. The DNA for the CDR3 is TGTGCCAGCAGCTTAATGGGGACTAGCGGGGTTAATGAGCAGTTCTTC. Supplemented by reference TRBV7-3 and TRBJ2-1, the full variable domain reads GAGVSQTPSNKVTEKGKYVELRCDPISGHTALYWYRQSLGQGPEFLIYFQGTGAADDSGLPNDRFFAVRPEGSVSTLKIQRTERGDSAVYLCASSLMGTSGVNEQFFGPGTRLTVL.

The gene calls are TRBV5-1 and TRBJ2-7; no definite D call. Trimming took 0 bases from V and 3 from J, leaving 13 bases between them. The CDR3 spans 15 residues. Germline V gene data show CDR1 as SGHRS and CDR2 as YFSETQ. The CDR3 loop reads CASSLGPTARYEQYF. Written as DNA, the CDR3 is TGCGCCAGCAGCTTGGGACCGACTGCGCGCTACGAGCAGTACTTC. Full variable domain (outside the CDR3, taken from reference TRBV5-1 and TRBJ2-7): KAGVTQTPRYLIKTRGQQVTLSCSPISGHRSVSWYQQTPGQGLQFLFEYFSETQRNKGNFPGRFSGRQFSNSRSEMNVSTLELGDSALYLCASSLGPTARYEQYFGPGTRLTVT.

The chain recombines TRBV15 with TRBJ1-2, with 7 positions matching TRBD1. Germline loops: CDR1 LNHNV, CDR2 YYDKDF (reference sequence). The ends lost 5 bases at V and 5 bases at J; junction bases unmatched: 5. The CDR3 sequence is 13 residues long. CDR3 sequence (DNA): TGTGCCACCAGCCTGACAGGGAAATATGGCTACACCTTC. Protein: CATSLTGKYGYTF.